The rows below give T cell receptor beta chains drawn from one sample of a study of identical twins. TCRdb reprocessed the 5' RACE reads via MiXCR and lists one record per CDR3 protein. Of 1.5 million to 2 million distinct CDR3 sequences in the sample, about 30% are singletons; the top ten hold less than 0.35%. The sample consisted of cord blood. The source of these receptors is a newborn girl in good health. The CDR3 runs from the conserved cysteine through the conserved F or W. Each record gives: D gene, V gene, clone size, J gene, CDR3 DNA, CDR3 protein. A D gene is named only where the DNA matches it firmly. Not all rows give a size; the values are once, few, many and, for expanded clones, a class.

>-|TRBV16|-|TRBJ1-5
TGTGCCAGCAGCCAAAGAGAGGGTCAGCCCCAGCATTTT
CASSQREGQPQHF
>TRBD2|TRBV13|-|TRBJ2-3
TGTGCCAGCAGCACGAGACTAGCGAATACAGATACGCAGTATTTT
CASSTRLANTDTQYF
>-|TRBV12-3/TRBV12-4|-|TRBJ2-1
TGTGCCAGCAGTTTTGAGGGACATGAGCGGTTCTTC
CASSFEGHERFF
>-|TRBV4-1|many|TRBJ1-2
TGCGCCAGCAGCCAAGCTTCGGGCTACACCTTC
CASSQASGYTF
>TRBD2|TRBV5-6|few|TRBJ2-7
TGTGCCAGCAGCTTGGTAGGACTAGCGGGAGCGCTGTCCTACGAGCAGTACTTC
CASSLVGLAGALSYEQYF
>TRBD2|TRBV10-3|few|TRBJ2-3
TGTGCCATCAGAACTCTATCGGTTAGCGGGAGATCAGATACGCAGTATTTT
CAIRTLSVSGRSDTQYF
>TRBD2|TRBV4-2|many|TRBJ2-3
TGTGCCAGCAGCCAAGATTTAACTAGCGGGGGGAGCACAGATACGCAGTATTTT
CASSQDLTSGGSTDTQYF
>-|TRBV27|many|TRBJ1-2
TGTGCCAGCAGTTCCTCAATTTTGAACTATGGCTACACCTTC
CASSSSILNYGYTF
>-|TRBV24-1|many|TRBJ2-3
TGTGCCACCAGTGGAAAAACTGAACAGGGACTTCACACAGATACGCAGTATTTT
CATSGKTEQGLHTDTQYF
>TRBD2|TRBV3-1|few|TRBJ2-5
TGTGCCAGCAGCCAAGAAGAGCGGGAGAGGGGTCATCAAGAGACCCAGTACTTC
CASSQEERERGHQETQYF
>-|TRBV10-2|-|TRBJ1-1
TGCGCCAGCTCGGGTTCGAGGGCGCCCCCGCAAGCTTTCTTT
CASSGSRAPPQAFF
>-|TRBV6-6|-|TRBJ1-6
TGTGCCAGCAGTTGGCAGGGGTATAATTCACCCCTCCACTTT
CASSWQGYNSPLHF
>-|TRBV20-1|-|TRBJ1-5
TGCAGTGCTAGAGAGTGGGACTATCAGCCCCAGCATTTT
CSAREWDYQPQHF
>-|TRBV7-9|-|TRBJ1-2
TGTGCCAGCAGCTTAGACCGCGGTTATGATGGCTGCACCTTC
CASSLDRGYDGCTF
>-|TRBV3-1|-|TRBJ2-2
TGTGCCAGCAGCCGACAGGATGCCAGGGAGCTGTTTTTT
CASSRQDARELFF
>TRBD2|TRBV5-1|-|TRBJ2-3
TGCGCCAGCAGCTTGAAACTAGCGGGGCCAGCGGATACGCAGTATTTT
CASSLKLAGPADTQYF
>TRBD1|TRBV7-9|few|TRBJ1-1
TGTGCCAGCAGCTTCCGACAGGGGGACTTTAACACTGAAGCTTTCTTT
CASSFRQGDFNTEAFF
>-|TRBV20-1|-|TRBJ1-6
TGCAGTGCTAGAGATTCTGGAACAGGGAATTCACCCCTCCACTTT
CSARDSGTGNSPLHF